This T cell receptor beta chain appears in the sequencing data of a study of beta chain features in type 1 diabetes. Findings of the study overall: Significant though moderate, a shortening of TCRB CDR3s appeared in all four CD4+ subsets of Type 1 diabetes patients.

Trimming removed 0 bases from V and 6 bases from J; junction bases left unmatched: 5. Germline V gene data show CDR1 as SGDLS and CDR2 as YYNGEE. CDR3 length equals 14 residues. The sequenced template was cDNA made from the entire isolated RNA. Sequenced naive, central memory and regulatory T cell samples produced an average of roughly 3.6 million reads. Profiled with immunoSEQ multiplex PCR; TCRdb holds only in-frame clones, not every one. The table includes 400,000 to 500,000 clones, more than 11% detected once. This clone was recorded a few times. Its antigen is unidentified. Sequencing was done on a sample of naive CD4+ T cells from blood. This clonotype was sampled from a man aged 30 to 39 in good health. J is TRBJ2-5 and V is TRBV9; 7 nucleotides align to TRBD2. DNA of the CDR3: TGTGCCAGCAGCGTAGCGGCGGGAGCGCAGACCCAGTACTTC. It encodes CASSVAAGAQTQYF.